The clone carrying this T cell receptor (beta chain) was counted once. The antigen is unknown. This specimen comes from a study of shared clonotypes between healthy human individuals. Study results and caveats: Estimated richness values were generally larger in naive subsets than in memory subsets.

Per germline, CDR1 ENHRY and CDR2 SYGVKD. The V gene end was trimmed by 4 bases and the J gene end by 6 bases; junction bases not matched to a gene: 5. This CDR3 spans 15 amino acids. TCRdb's table, derived via immunoSEQ multiplex PCR, lists solely in-frame clones and lacks some. This sample has about 1 million clones, with about 77% found just once. The sample consisted of memory CD4+ T cells sorted from blood. Indicated subset: CD45RA-negative fraction. The rearrangement links TRBV10-3 to TRBJ2-1, with 11 bases that match TRBD2. The sequence derives from a man between 18 and 35 years old in good health. In DNA form, the CDR3 reads TGTGCCATCAGTGGTAAACTAGCGGGAGCCAATGAGCAGTTCTTC. Encoded protein: CAISGKLAGANEQFF.